The 23 T cell receptor beta chains presented below share a single source sample, sequenced in a study of cytomegalovirus exposure and HLA in healthy donors. A multiplex PCR was run with 60 Vbeta primers and 13 Jbeta primers. Assay: immunoSEQ multiplex PCR; the TCRdb copy retains only in-frame clones and omits some. The table records about 130,000 clones, about 82% of them present only once. Specimen: PBMCs. The receptor set was obtained from a man aged 25-45 years in good health and CMV-seronegative.

J is TRBJ2-7 and V is TRBV4-3; no firm D call. Germline V CDR1 and CDR2: LGHNA, YSLEER. Trimming cost V 0 bases and J 1 base, with 7 bases left between them. The CDR3 has 14 residues. CDR3 in DNA: TGCGCCAGCAGCCAAGATACTAAGTCCTACGAGCAGTACTTC. It specifies CASSQDTKSYEQYF.

The chain joins TRBV5-6 to TRBJ2-5; TRBD2 might be the D (6 bases). The V end lost 0 bases, the J end lost 6 bases, and 18 bases lay between the germline ends. Looked up from germline, CDR1 is SGHDT and CDR2 is YYEEEE. The CDR3 spans 16 residues. The CDR3 region is CASSLGGGVGLKTQYF. In DNA form, the CDR3 reads TGTGCCAGCAGCTTGGGTGGAGGGGTGGGACTCAAGACCCAGTACTTC.

This clone was detected a few times. The gene calls are TRBV9 and TRBJ2-3; D is unclear. The V gene's germline CDR1 is SGDLS and CDR2 YYNGEE. The V gene lost 1 base and the J gene lost 3 bases, with 6 bases spanning the gap. There are 13 residues in the CDR3. CDR3 DNA sequence: TGTGCCAGCAGCGTACTGTTTACAGATACGCAGTATTTT. Residues: CASSVLFTDTQYF.

The chain couples TRBV5-1 to TRBJ2-7; maybe TRBD2 (5 bases). Between the trimmed V and J ends, which lost 0 bases and 7 bases, there was a span of 5 bases. Germline CDR1 is SGHRS and CDR2 is YFSETQ. This CDR3 spans 11 amino acids. The DNA of the CDR3 is TGCGCCAGCAGCTTGGGCGGGGAGCAGTACTTC. It specifies CASSLGGEQYF. Based on the CDR3 plus reference TRBV5-1 and TRBJ2-7, the full variable domain is KAGVTQTPRYLIKTRGQQVTLSCSPISGHRSVSWYQQTPGQGLQFLFEYFSETQRNKGNFPGRFSGRQFSNSRSEMNVSTLELGDSALYLCASSLGGEQYFGPGTRLTVT.

This sequence joins TRBV6-5 and TRBJ1-2; TRBD1 is a possible D gene (5 bases). The germline gives CDR1 MNHEY, CDR2 SVGAGI. The CDR3 consists of 15 residues. Trimming pared 1 base from V and 4 bases from J, leaving 13 bases between. The CDR3 sequence: CASSYLGGDTYGYTF. CDR3 nucleotide sequence: TGTGCCAGCAGTTACTTGGGGGGAGATACCTATGGCTACACCTTC.

The CDR3 DNA sequence: TGCGCCAGCAGCCCTCTACCGGGGGGGGCGCGAGGCACTGAAGCTTTCTTT. Translated, it gives CASSPLPGGARGTEAFF. V usage is TRBV4-1 and J usage is TRBJ1-1; weak D call: TRBD1 (6 bases). The V gene's germline CDR1 is MGHRA and CDR2 YSYEKL. V was clipped by 4 bases and J by 4 bases, with 22 bases between them. This CDR3 is built from 17 residues.

The CDR3 DNA reads TGCGCCAGCAGCCAGGGGGAGGGGTCTGAGCAGTTCTTC. Translated, it gives CASSQGEGSEQFF. V is TRBV4-1 and J is TRBJ2-1; 7 bases map to TRBD2. The germline gives CDR1 MGHRA, CDR2 YSYEKL. The V and J ends lost 3 bases and 9 bases, in that order; junction bases with no gene match: 5. The CDR3 covers 13 residues.

The chain is built from TRBV6-1 and TRBJ1-6, with 7 bases identical to TRBD1. J lost 4 bases, V lost 6 bases, and 6 bases had no gene match. From germline, CDR1 is MNHNS and CDR2 SASEGT. This CDR3 spans 15 amino acids. The DNA for the CDR3 is TGTGCCAGCAGGGATCAGACAGGGTATAATTCACCCCTCCACTTT. Its protein is CASRDQTGYNSPLHF.

The V gene is TRBV5-4, the J gene TRBJ2-2; 8 bases match TRBD2. V trimming: 6 bases; J trimming: 4 bases; junction bases outside the gene matches: 11. Germline V CDR1 and CDR2: SGHNT, YYREEE (reference sequence). The CDR3 is 16 amino acids. The CDR3 region is CASTPGGTSFTGELFF. The DNA for the CDR3 is TGTGCCAGCACCCCGGGGGGGACCAGTTTCACCGGGGAGCTGTTTTTT. Together with reference TRBV5-4 and TRBJ2-2, the CDR3 gives the full variable domain: ETGVTQSPTHLIKTRGQQVTLRCSSQSGHNTVSWYQQALGQGPQFIFQYYREEENGRGNFPPRFSGLQFPNYSSELNVNALELDDSALYLCASTPGGTSFTGELFFGEGSRLTVL.

The chain joins TRBV9 to TRBJ1-1; 7 bases are a match to TRBD1. The germline gives CDR1 SGDLS, CDR2 YYNGEE. The CDR3 consists of 16 residues. The V gene end was trimmed by 6 bases and the J gene end by 0 bases; junction bases not matched to a gene: 11. This chain's CDR3 is CASTSRPGQLNTEAFF. CDR3 DNA: TGTGCCAGCACTAGTAGGCCGGGACAGCTGAACACTGAAGCTTTCTTT.

The chain combines TRBV28 with TRBJ2-2; 7 bases match TRBD1. This CDR3 contains 17 residues. V lost 5 bases, J lost 2 bases, and 11 bases stayed unmatched. The germline V gene has CDR1 MDHEN and CDR2 SYDVKM. DNA of the CDR3: TGTGCCAGCAGTCGCGTTTACAGGGGAGCTAACACCGGGGAGCTGTTTTTT. Translating gives CASSRVYRGANTGELFF. Variable domain in full (rest from reference TRBV28 and TRBJ2-2): DVKVTQSSRYLVKRTGEKVFLECVQDMDHENMFWYRQDPGLGLRLIYFSYDVKMKEKGDIPEGYSVSREKKERFSLILESASTNQTSMYLCASSRVYRGANTGELFFGEGSRLTVL.

The rearrangement joins TRBV7-6 to TRBJ2-1; D may be TRBD1 (6 bases). The CDR3 covers 12 residues. CDR1 SGHVS and CDR2 FNYEAQ come from the germline V gene. V gave up 5 bases and J gave up 9 bases, with 11 bases separating them. The CDR3 spells CASSPTGIEQFF. CDR3 in DNA: TGTGCCAGCAGCCCCACAGGGATTGAGCAGTTCTTC.

The chain carries TRBV30 and TRBJ2-1; 8 positions match TRBD2. This CDR3 region has 13 residues. The V segment lost 2 bases and the J segment 9 bases; nucleotides outside the gene matches: 6. Germline V gene data show CDR1 as GTSNPN and CDR2 as SVGIG (reference sequence). The CDR3 reads CAWSLGLAGEQFF. The CDR3 nucleotides are TGTGCCTGGAGTCTTGGACTAGCCGGTGAGCAGTTCTTC.

DNA for the CDR3: TGCGCCAGCAGCCAAGGAATAGCGGGGGCCTACACAGATACGCAGTATTTT. It encodes CASSQGIAGAYTDTQYF. The rearrangement joins TRBV4-1 to TRBJ2-3; TRBD2 aligns across 9 bases. Germline V CDR1 and CDR2: MGHRA, YSYEKL. This CDR3 contains 17 residues. Unmatched junction bases numbered 7, after V lost 1 base and J lost 2 bases.

This clone has just one count. This sequence joins TRBV14 and TRBJ1-4; D is uncertain. This CDR3 comprises 13 residues. Germline CDR1 and CDR2: SGHDN and FVKESK. The ends were cut back, 3 bases at V and 5 bases at J, with 7 bases in the middle. The CDR3 DNA is TGTGCCAGCAGCCACGGTGTGAATGAAAAACTGTTTTTT. This gives the protein CASSHGVNEKLFF.

The CDR3 region is CASSQDPGDTQYF. CDR3 nucleotide sequence: TGTGCCAGCAGCCAAGATCCCGGAGATACGCAGTATTTT. The rearrangement uses TRBV14 and TRBJ2-3; D uncertain. There are 13 residues in the CDR3. The germline V and J ends were trimmed by 0 bases and 5 bases, with 6 bases remaining between them. The germline V gene encodes CDR1 SGHDN and CDR2 FVKESK.

The chain has TRBV5-1 and TRBJ2-7, with 9 bases lining up with TRBD2. CDR1 and CDR2 from the germline V gene are SGHRS and YFSETQ. The CDR3 length is 17 residues. V gave up 0 bases and J gave up 6 bases; unmatched junction bases: 13. This chain's CDR3 is CASSLASGRLAVAEQYF. Written as DNA, the CDR3 is TGCGCCAGCAGCTTGGCGTCTGGGAGACTAGCGGTCGCCGAGCAGTACTTC.

This clone was observed a few times. This rearrangement joins TRBV4-2 to TRBJ2-1; TRBD2 aligns across 11 bases. The V gene's germline CDR1 is LGHNA and CDR2 YNFKEQ. Trimming at V came to 1 base and at J to 3 bases, leaving 5 bases not matched to a gene. The CDR3 has 17 amino acids. The CDR3 sequence: CASSQGASGGYYNEQFF. CDR3 sequence (DNA): TGTGCCAGCAGCCAAGGGGCTAGCGGGGGGTACTACAATGAGCAGTTCTTC.

This CDR3 reads CASSFQGRYTF. CDR3 DNA sequence: TGCGCCAGCAGCTTCCAGGGAAGGTACACCTTC. This chain links TRBV5-1 with TRBJ1-2, with a tentative D call TRBD1 (5 bases). The CDR3 covers 11 residues. The germline V gene encodes CDR1 SGHRS and CDR2 YFSETQ. V was cut by 2 bases and J by 11 bases, with 10 bases left in between.

The gene calls are TRBV14 and TRBJ2-3; a possible D gene is TRBD1 (5 bases). Germline CDR1 and CDR2: SGHDN and FVKESK. The V end lost 4 bases, the J end lost 6 bases, and 11 bases lay between the germline ends. The CDR3 length is 13 residues. The chain's CDR3 is CASSRDRQDTQYF. The CDR3 DNA reads TGTGCCAGCAGCCGAGACAGACAGGATACGCAGTATTTT. The whole variable domain, filled in from reference TRBV14 and TRBJ2-3, reads EAGVTQFPSHSVIEKGQTVTLRCDPISGHDNLYWYRRVMGKEIKFLLHFVKESKQDESGMPNNRFLAERTGGTYSTLKVQPAELEDSGVYFCASSRDRQDTQYFGPGTRLTVL.

The chain has TRBV25-1 and TRBJ2-5, with TRBD2 matching 9 bases. The CDR3 is 14 residues long. V dropped 7 bases and J dropped 1; count of bases not matched to a gene: 4. Germline V gene sequence: CDR1 MGHDK, CDR2 SYGVNS. The CDR3 protein is CASIGGRAQETQYF. CDR3 sequence (DNA): TGTGCCAGCATTGGCGGGAGGGCCCAAGAGACCCAGTACTTC.

The chain recombines TRBV7-2 with TRBJ2-2; a weak D match, TRBD2 (7 bases). CDR3 length equals 16 residues. The V gene's germline CDR1 is SGHTA and CDR2 FQGNSA. Trimming stripped 8 bases from V and 0 bases from J, with 16 bases between. This CDR3 reads CASGKEGGANTGELFF. The CDR3 coding sequence is TGTGCCAGCGGAAAAGAGGGGGGGGCGAACACCGGGGAGCTGTTTTTT.

Concerning this clone: Other DNA sequences in the sample encode the same CDR3. The chain links TRBV6-5 to TRBJ2-5, with 8 bases matching TRBD1. Germline loops: CDR1 MNHEY, CDR2 SVGAGI. There are 14 residues in the CDR3. V dropped 4 bases and J dropped 4; count of bases not matched to a gene: 5. For the CDR3, the DNA is TGTGCCAGCAGTTGGACAGGGAAGAGAGAGACCCAGTACTTC. Translation gives CASSWTGKRETQYF.